Listed here is a single TCR beta chain. It has no known antigen specificity. The input lacks base qualities; no much larger clone sits a single base away. This specimen comes from a study of T cells in localized non-small cell lung cancer (dated by TCRdb to 2020 to 2021). Background on the whole study: The study examined T cell repertoires in under 300 patients with early-stage NSCLC and compared tumors with uninvolved tumor-adjacent lungs. A mean age of around 69 years was recorded for the NSCLC patients, of whom under 150 were male and 100 to 110 were female. The cohort was made up of 200 to 250 treatment-naive NSCLC patients whose localized lung tumors had been resected. Overall study outcomes, separate from this receptor: Since the design was exploratory, TCR variables were selected using unadjusted p-values with no false-discovery rate correction. Of the top 100 tumor clones, a median of roughly 53 were detected in paired uninvolved adjacent lung; over 25 were also among that lung's top 100. Because multi-region tumor sequencing was not done, intratumor heterogeneity could not be ruled out. The highest T cell clonality was observed in uninvolved tumor-adjacent lung, where clonality exceeded that of tumor, suggesting that antigenic responses were more focused in uninvolved tumor-adjacent lung. Higher T cell density in blood was associated with longer overall survival, whereas higher clonality in adjacent lung was associated with shorter survival.

At diagnosis, tumor, uninvolved tumor-adjacent lung and peripheral blood were collected and then preserved as a mix of FFPE and fresh-frozen material. Blood samples were analyzed as peripheral blood mononuclear cells for TCR repertoire profiling. A distance of 15 bases separates the germline ends of V and J, which lose 5 bases and 3 bases respectively. The CDR3 numbers 15 residues from cysteine through phenylalanine. Only the CDR3 DNA stays, 45 bases, in frame from base 1. From a lookup of the germline V gene, CDR1 and CDR2 are SGHRS and YFSETQ. The immunoSEQ Assay was used to sequence TCR beta CDR3 regions from DNA. As for the original processing: To compute T cell density, TCR beta template counts were normalized to usable DNA, which was estimated by amplifying housekeeping genes. Richness was estimated with the preseqR package, extrapolating to 400,000 templates for PBMC samples and 120,000 templates for tissue samples. Clonality was defined as one minus Pielou's evenness. Differential abundance testing on productive amino-acid clonotypes, with a minimum total count of 5 and an alpha of 0.1, was used to identify tissue-enriched TCRs. The Jaccard Index and the Morisita Overlap Index were used to quantify repertoire overlap between compartments. GLIPH clustered TCR beta CDR3s with public tetramer-defined viral CDR3s; viral motifs required at least three viral sequences plus V-gene enrichment. Entries here come from immuneACCESS through TCRdb and include only in-frame sequences with V and J called. Some clones fail to appear in such tables; in the studies checked, an unresolved V gene covers under half of the shortfall, and the cause of the remainder is unknown. V, J and clone size are those of that table, while D and trimming were read from the DNA. The sample data list roughly 16,000 clones, and about 85% of these were observed just once. The ten largest clones represent around 23% of the sample.

This chain joins TRBV5-1 to TRBJ2-1, with TRBD1 tentatively as D gene (5 bases match). This specimen consisted of peripheral blood, obtained before any cancer treatment. This receptor was obtained from a male donor aged 60 or older with stage I lung adenocarcinoma. The bases are TGCGCCAGCAGGTCTACAGGATTGGGCTACAATGAGCAGTTCTTC. Its coded protein is CASRSTGLGYNEQFF.